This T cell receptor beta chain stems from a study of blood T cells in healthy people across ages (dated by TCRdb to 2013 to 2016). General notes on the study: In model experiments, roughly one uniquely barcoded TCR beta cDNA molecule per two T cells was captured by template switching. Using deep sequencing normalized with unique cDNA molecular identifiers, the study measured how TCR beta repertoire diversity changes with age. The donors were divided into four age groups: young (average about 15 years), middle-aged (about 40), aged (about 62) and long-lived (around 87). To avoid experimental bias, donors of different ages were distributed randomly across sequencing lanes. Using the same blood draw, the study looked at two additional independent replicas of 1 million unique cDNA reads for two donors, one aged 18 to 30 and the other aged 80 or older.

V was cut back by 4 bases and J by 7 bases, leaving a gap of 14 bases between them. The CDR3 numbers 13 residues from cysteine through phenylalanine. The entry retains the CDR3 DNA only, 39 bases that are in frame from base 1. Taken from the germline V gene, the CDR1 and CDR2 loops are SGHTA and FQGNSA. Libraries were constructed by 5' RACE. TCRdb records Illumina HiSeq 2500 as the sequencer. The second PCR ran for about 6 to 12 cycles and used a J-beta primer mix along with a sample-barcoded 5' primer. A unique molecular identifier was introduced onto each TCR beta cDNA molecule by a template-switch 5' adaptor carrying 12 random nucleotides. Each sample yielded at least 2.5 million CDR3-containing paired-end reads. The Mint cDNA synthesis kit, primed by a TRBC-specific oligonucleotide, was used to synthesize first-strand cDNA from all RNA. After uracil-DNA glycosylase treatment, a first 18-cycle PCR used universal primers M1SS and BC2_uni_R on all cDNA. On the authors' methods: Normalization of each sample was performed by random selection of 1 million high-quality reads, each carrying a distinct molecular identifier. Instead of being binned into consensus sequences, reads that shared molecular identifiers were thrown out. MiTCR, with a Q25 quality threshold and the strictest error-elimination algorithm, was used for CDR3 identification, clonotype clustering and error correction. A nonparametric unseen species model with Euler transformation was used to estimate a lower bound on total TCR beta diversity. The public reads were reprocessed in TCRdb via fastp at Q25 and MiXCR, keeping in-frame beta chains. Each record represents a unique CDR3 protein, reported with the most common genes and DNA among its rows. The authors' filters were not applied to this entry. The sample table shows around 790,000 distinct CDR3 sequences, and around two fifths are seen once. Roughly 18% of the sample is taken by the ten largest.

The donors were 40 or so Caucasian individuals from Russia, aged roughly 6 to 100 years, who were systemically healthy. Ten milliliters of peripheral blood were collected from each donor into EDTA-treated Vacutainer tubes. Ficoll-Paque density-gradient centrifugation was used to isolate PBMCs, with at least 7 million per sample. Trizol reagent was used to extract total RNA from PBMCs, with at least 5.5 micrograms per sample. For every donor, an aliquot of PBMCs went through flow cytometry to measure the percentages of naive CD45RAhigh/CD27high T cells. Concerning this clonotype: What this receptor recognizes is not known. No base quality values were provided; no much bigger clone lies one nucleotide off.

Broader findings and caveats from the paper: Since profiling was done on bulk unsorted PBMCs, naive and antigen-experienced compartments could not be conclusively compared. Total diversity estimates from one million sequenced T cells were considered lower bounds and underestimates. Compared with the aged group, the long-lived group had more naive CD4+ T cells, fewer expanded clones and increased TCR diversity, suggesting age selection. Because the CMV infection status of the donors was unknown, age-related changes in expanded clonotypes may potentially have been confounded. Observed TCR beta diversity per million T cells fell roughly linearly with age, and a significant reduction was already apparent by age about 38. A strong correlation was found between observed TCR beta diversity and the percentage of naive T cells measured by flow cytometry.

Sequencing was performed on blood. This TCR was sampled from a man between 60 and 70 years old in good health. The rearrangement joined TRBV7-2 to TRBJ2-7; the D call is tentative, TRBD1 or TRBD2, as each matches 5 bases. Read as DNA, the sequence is TGTGCCAGCAGCTACCGGGAAAGGGGTGAGCAGTACTTC. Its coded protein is CASSYRERGEQYF. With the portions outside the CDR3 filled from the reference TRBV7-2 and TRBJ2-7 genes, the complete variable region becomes GAGVSQSPSNKVTEKGKDVELRCDPISGHTALYWYRQSLGQGLEFLIYFQGNSAPDKSGLPSDRFSAERTGGSVSTLTIQRTQQEDSAVYLCASSYRERGEQYFGPGTRLTVT.